This TCR beta chain was found in a study of T cells in Graves' hyperthyroidism and ophthalmopathy. Study-level points and caveats: Most thyroid-expanded clonotypes above 0.001 were also found in blood. The model forecast ophthalmopathy, anticipating it by a median around 6.5 months before onset.

The study left out patients who had uncontrolled infection, other autoimmune disease, pregnancy or lactation. Amplification of TCR beta CDR3 regions was performed using RNA transcripts as template. A first-round RT-PCR of the TCR CDR3 used the HTBI primer set. TCRdb recomputed calls from the multiplex PCR reads with MiXCR, one row per CDR3 protein. The sample lists roughly 500,000 distinct CDR3 sequences, 46% occurring once. Per the germline V gene, CDR1 is LNHDA and CDR2 is SQIVND (reference sequence). The CDR3 runs 16 residues. V lost 6 bases and J lost 2, with 19 bases in between. A note on this clonotype: The antigen is unknown.

The source of this sequence is an adult woman with Graves' disease, either hyperthyroidism or ophthalmopathy (not recorded which). The V call is TRBV19, the J call TRBJ1-1; no firm D call. The sample consisted of peripheral blood or thyroid tissue (not recorded which). The CDR3 coding sequence is TGTGCCAGTAGCTTCAGCTTGAACAGACCTAACACTGAAGCTTTCTTT. It is translated as CASSFSLNRPNTEAFF. Full variable domain (rest looked up from reference TRBV19 and TRBJ1-1): DGGITQSPKYLFRKEGQNVTLSCEQNLNHDAMYWYRQDPGQGLRLIYYSQIVNDFQKGDIAEGYSVSREKKESFPLTVTSAQKNPTAFYLCASSFSLNRPNTEAFFGQGTRLTVV.